This T cell receptor (beta chain) was retrieved from a study of T cells in Graves' hyperthyroidism and ophthalmopathy. Study results and limitations: Researchers found most expanded thyroid clonotypes above 0.001 in blood as well.

This clonotype was seen repeatedly, ten times or more. Its cognate antigen is unknown. The investigators amplified TCR beta CDR3 regions from RNA transcripts. Researchers ran a first-round RT-PCR on the TCR CDR3 using the HTBI primer set. Using its own MiXCR run on the multiplex PCR reads, TCRdb lists one record per CDR3 protein. This sample carries 600,000 to 650,000 distinct CDR3 sequences, around 21% of them seen once, and the ten largest clones take about 35%. V dropped 1 base and J dropped 2 bases, with 9 bases sitting between them. The CDR3 extends over 15 amino acids. The germline CDR1 and CDR2 sequences are SGHTA and FQGNSA.

The receptor comes from a man under 40 with Graves' ophthalmopathy. V usage is TRBV7-2 and J usage is TRBJ1-5; D ambiguous. Sequencing was done on a sample of blood. CDR3 bases: TGTGCCAGCAGCTTAGACGGAAAGGGCAATCAGCCCCAGCATTTT. Translating gives CASSLDGKGNQPQHF.